This record concerns one T cell receptor (beta chain) sequence. The data were produced by immunoSEQ multiplex PCR, yet TCRdb's version contains in-frame clones alone and is incomplete. The sample has about 410,000 clones; about nine tenths are singletons. This entry comes from a study of control samples from healthy donors and cancer patients. V lost 2 bases and J lost 2; bases outside the gene matches: 8. CDR1 is MDHEN, CDR2 SYDVKM, per germline. The CDR3 has 16 residues. This TCR was sampled from a man in his forties with head and neck cancer. The chain joins TRBV28 to TRBJ2-7, with TRBD2 matching 8 bases. The specimen sequenced was PBMCs. CDR3 region: CASSLPGGYPPYEQYF. The CDR3 DNA is TGTGCCAGCAGTTTACCGGGGGGGTATCCTCCCTACGAGCAGTACTTC.